These 3 T cell receptor beta chains were all obtained from the same sample, sequenced in a study of identical twins. One entry per CDR3 protein, called by TCRdb with MiXCR from the 5' RACE reads. The sample yields around 280,000 distinct CDR3 sequences, approximately 8% seen once. A further study also used this sample, focusing on yellow fever vaccine responses in identical twins.

The sequenced material came from memory (CD45RO+) T cells sorted from blood. These receptors were collected from a woman under 30 in good health.

This clonotype was detected only a few times. The V gene is TRBV6-1, the J gene TRBJ2-1; TRBD2 agrees at 7 bases. This CDR3 comprises 16 residues. CDR1 MNHNS and CDR2 SASEGT come from the germline V gene. V lost 8 bases, J lost 4 bases, and 14 bases stayed unmatched. The CDR3 DNA is TGTGCCAGCGGGGCTAGCGGAAACTCCAATTACAATGAGCAGTTCTTC. This sequence encodes CASGASGNSNYNEQFF.

There are a few counts of this clonotype. CDR3 sequence reads: CASSDRDTDYNEQFF. DNA of the CDR3: TGTGCCAGCAGTGACCGGGACACCGACTACAATGAGCAGTTCTTC. The rearrangement links TRBV25-1 to TRBJ2-1; D is possibly TRBD1 (6 bases). Germline CDR1 reads MGHDK; CDR2 reads SYGVNS. The CDR3 is 15 residues long. The germline V and J ends were trimmed by 3 bases and 3 bases, with 12 bases remaining between them.

There are a few counts of this clonotype. The rearrangement joins TRBV4-1 to TRBJ2-3; TRBD1 agrees at 8 bases. CDR1 is MGHRA, CDR2 YSYEKL, per germline. V lost 3 bases and J lost 0; bases outside the gene matches: 2. The CDR3 has 15 residues. The CDR3 nucleotides read TGCGCCAGCAGCCATCAGGGGGCTAGCACAGATACGCAGTATTTT. Translation: CASSHQGASTDTQYF.